Each of the 27 T cell receptor beta chains below was sequenced from the same sample in a study of blood T cell repertoires in COVID-19. Some clones are missing from TCRdb's copy, which holds only in-frame ones; the method was immunoSEQ multiplex PCR. Found here are roughly 180,000 clones, 82% of them singletons; the top ten hold about 4.8%. The sequenced sample was peripheral blood. The receptors here all came from a woman in her thirties with acute or convalescent COVID-19.

The chain is built from TRBV6-4 and TRBJ2-3; 10 bases align to TRBD2. Germline V gene data show CDR1 as MRHNA and CDR2 as SNTAGT. This CDR3 has 14 amino acids. The V gene end was trimmed by 4 bases and the J gene end by 3 bases; junction bases not matched to a gene: 1. The chain's CDR3 is CASSVLAGTDTQYF. The CDR3 region has the DNA TGTGCCAGCAGTGTACTAGCGGGGACAGATACGCAGTATTTT.

The chain combines TRBV4-1 with TRBJ2-1; D not resolved. The V and J ends lost 4 bases and 0 bases respectively, with 13 bases between them. This CDR3 has 16 residues. Germline loops: CDR1 MGHRA, CDR2 YSYEKL. CDR3 nucleotide sequence: TGCGCCAGCAGCCGTCTTGCATCGAGCTCCTACAATGAGCAGTTCTTC. It encodes CASSRLASSSYNEQFF.

As DNA, the CDR3 is TGTGCCAGCAGCTTGTGGCAAGCTGGAAACACCATATATTTT. Amino acids: CASSLWQAGNTIYF. This sequence joins TRBV5-8 and TRBJ1-3; D is uncertain. Trimming stripped 1 base from V and 2 bases from J, with 7 bases between. The CDR3 runs to 14 residues. Germline V CDR1 and CDR2: SGHTS, YDEGEE.

This sequence joins TRBV28 and TRBJ1-2; TRBD1 aligns across 7 bases. CDR1 MDHEN and CDR2 SYDVKM come from the germline V gene. V trimming: 2 bases; J trimming: 3 bases; junction bases outside the gene matches: 0. The CDR3 has 13 residues. CDR3 region: CASSLDRDYGYTF. The CDR3 DNA is TGTGCCAGCAGTTTAGACAGGGACTATGGCTACACCTTC.

V usage is TRBV27 and J usage is TRBJ1-5; 7 bases line up with TRBD1. V shed 7 bases and J 11 bases; nucleotides not matched to a gene: 14. CDR1 is MNHEY, CDR2 SMNVEV, per germline (reference sequence). The length of the CDR3 is 14 residues. As DNA, the CDR3 is TGTGCCAGCACCCCAGACAGGGACCGCGGGGCCCAGCATTTT. It yields the protein CASTPDRDRGAQHF.

In this sample, this clone turned up a few times. This chain uses TRBV4-3 with TRBJ1-6, with D perhaps matching TRBD1 (5 bases). The germline V gene has CDR1 LGHNA and CDR2 YSLEER. The germline V and J ends were trimmed by 0 bases and 8 bases, with 8 bases remaining between them. This CDR3 has 14 amino acids. The CDR3 protein is CASSQDAGDSPLHF. CDR3 in DNA: TGCGCCAGCAGCCAAGATGCGGGGGATTCACCCCTCCACTTT.

The V call is TRBV7-8, the J call TRBJ2-1, with D perhaps TRBD2 (6 bases). The CDR3 loop spans 15 amino acids. Trimming stripped 5 bases from V and 1 base from J, with 12 bases between. Per germline, CDR1 SGHVS and CDR2 FQNEAQ. The CDR3, as DNA: TGTGCCAGCAGCCGAGGACTATTTTCCTACAATGAGCAGTTCTTC. Translation gives CASSRGLFSYNEQFF.

The V call is TRBV21-1, the J call TRBJ1-5. TRBV21-1 is a documented pseudogene. This CDR3 region has 13 residues. CDR3 sequence: CATPGTPYQPQHF. As DNA, the CDR3 is TGTGCCACCCCCGGGACTCCTTATCAGCCCCAGCATTTT.

In its sample, this clone was seen a few times. The chain joins TRBV11-2 to TRBJ1-2; unclear D gene. CDR1 is SGHAT and CDR2 is FQNNGV in the germline V gene. Trimming took off 4 bases at V and 12 bases at J, with 15 bases between the two ends. CDR3 length: 12 amino acids. In DNA form, the CDR3 reads TGTGCCAGCAGCTACGCAATGGGTCAGGACACCTTC. Amino acids: CASSYAMGQDTF.

The chain links TRBV6-4 to TRBJ1-5, with D possibly being TRBD1 (5 bases). The CDR3 loop spans 17 amino acids. V lost 6 bases and J lost 4, with 22 bases in between. Per germline, CDR1 MRHNA and CDR2 SNTAGT. As DNA, the CDR3 is TGTGCCAGCAGGGACGGGCGGTGGCAGGGCTTGAATCAGCCCCAGCATTTT. Protein: CASRDGRWQGLNQPQHF.

The chain is built from TRBV5-6 and TRBJ1-6; TRBD1 matches at 8 bases. The CDR3 has 15 residues. V dropped 0 bases and J dropped 7; count of bases not matched to a gene: 3. The germline V gene encodes CDR1 SGHDT and CDR2 YYEEEE. Here the CDR3 DNA reads TGTGCCAGCAGCTTGGGACAGGGGAAAAATTCACCCCTCCACTTT. It encodes CASSLGQGKNSPLHF.

The chain couples TRBV28 to TRBJ2-7, with 7 bases lining up with TRBD1. Germline V gene data show CDR1 as MDHEN and CDR2 as SYDVKM. V lost 5 bases and J lost 6; bases outside the gene matches: 10. CDR3 length: 14 residues. CDR3 in DNA: TGTGCCAGCAGTCCCCAAAGGGGGCGCATCGAGCAGTACTTC. Translation gives CASSPQRGRIEQYF.

This clone was observed once. This rearrangement joins TRBV30 to TRBJ2-7; a possible D gene is TRBD1 (7 bases). The CDR3 has 15 amino acids. The V gene lost 2 bases and the J gene lost 4 bases, with 18 bases spanning the gap. CDR1 and CDR2 from the germline V gene are GTSNPN and SVGIG (reference sequence). The CDR3 DNA is TGTGCCTGGAGTCCAGTCGGCAGGGGGGCGTACGAGCAGTACTTC. It codes for CAWSPVGRGAYEQYF. Full variable domain (outside the CDR3, taken from reference TRBV30 and TRBJ2-7): SQTIHQWPATLVQPVGSPLSLECTVEGTSNPNLYWYRQAAGRGLQLLFYSVGIGQISSEVPQNLSASRPQDRQFILSSKKLLLSDSGFYLCAWSPVGRGAYEQYFGPGTRLTVT.

V is TRBV12-3 or TRBV12-4 and J is TRBJ2-7; TRBD2 matches 8 bases. This CDR3 contains 13 residues. The V and J ends lost 2 bases and 6 bases, in that order; junction bases with no gene match: 3. The CDR3 coding sequence is TGTGCCAGCAGTTTATCCGGGGGGGCCGAGCAGTACTTC. It codes for CASSLSGGAEQYF.

This chain connects TRBV2 to TRBJ1-3; D gene ambiguous. The CDR3 consists of 15 residues. Germline loops: CDR1 SNHLY, CDR2 FYNNEI. V shed 7 bases and J shed 0 bases, with 13 bases lying between them. CDR3 bases: TGTGCCAGCAACATCGACACCAGCTCTGGAAACACCATATATTTT. Protein sequence: CASNIDTSSGNTIYF.

The chain employs TRBV2 and TRBJ2-7, with D hard to call. This CDR3 has 12 amino acids. Per germline, CDR1 SNHLY and CDR2 FYNNEI. Trimming removed 0 bases from V and 6 bases from J, with 6 bases in between. CDR3 in DNA: TGTGCCAGCAGTGAAGCGAGGTTCGAGCAGTACTTC. It codes for CASSEARFEQYF.

The genes are TRBV9 and TRBJ1-1; the D gene is possibly TRBD1 (6 bases). From germline, CDR1 is SGDLS and CDR2 YYNGEE. The CDR3 runs 14 residues. The germline V and J ends were trimmed by 4 bases and 1 base, with 11 bases remaining between them. In nucleotides, the CDR3 is TGTGCCAGCAGCTCGGGACAAAAGAACACTGAAGCTTTCTTT. The encoded protein is CASSSGQKNTEAFF.

This chain connects TRBV28 to TRBJ2-7; 15 bases line up with TRBD2. CDR3 length: 18 residues. CDR1 MDHEN and CDR2 SYDVKM come from the germline V gene. V lost 3 bases and J lost 0; bases outside the gene matches: 6. Here the CDR3 reads CASSFVGLAGGSSYEQYF. The CDR3 nucleotides read TGTGCCAGCAGTTTCGTGGGACTAGCGGGAGGCAGCTCCTACGAGCAGTACTTC.

The J gene is TRBJ1-1, the V gene TRBV6-1, with D possibly matching TRBD1 (5 bases). Trimming cost V 1 base and J 4 bases, with 7 bases left between them. There are 13 residues in the CDR3. CDR1 is MNHNS, CDR2 SASEGT, per germline. The CDR3 spells CASSEGGGTEAFF. In DNA form, the CDR3 reads TGTGCCAGCAGTGAAGGCGGGGGCACTGAAGCTTTCTTT.

The chain is built from TRBV7-9 and TRBJ2-7, with a weak D call TRBD1 (5 bases). Trimming cost V 0 bases and J 3 bases, with 15 bases left between them. Germline loops: CDR1 SEHNR, CDR2 FQNEAQ (reference sequence). The CDR3 runs 16 residues. The CDR3 nucleotides read TGTGCCAGCAGCTTAGCGTTAGGGGAAAAGAGCTACGAGCAGTACTTC. It codes for CASSLALGEKSYEQYF. The entire variable domain, with the rest obtained from reference TRBV7-9 and TRBJ2-7, is as follows: DTGVSQNPRHKITKRGQNVTFRCDPISEHNRLYWYRQTLGQGPEFLTYFQNEAQLEKSRLLSDRFSAERPKGSFSTLEIQRTEQGDSAMYLCASSLALGEKSYEQYFGPGTRLTVT.

J is TRBJ1-2 and V is TRBV5-4, with unresolved D. Germline V lookup: CDR1 SGHNT, CDR2 YYREEE (reference sequence). Deletions cut 0 bases from V and 5 bases from J, with 14 bases between. This CDR3 has 15 residues. Written as DNA, the CDR3 is TGTGCCAGCAGCTTGGAATCTCCTCGGGGATATGGCTACACCTTC. This sequence encodes CASSLESPRGYGYTF.

The V gene is TRBV27, the J gene TRBJ1-1; possibly TRBD1 for D (6 bases). The CDR3 extends over 13 amino acids. CDR1 and CDR2 (germline): MNHEY, SMNVEV (reference sequence). V lost 10 bases and J lost 4, with 16 bases in between. The CDR3 loop reads CATFRGRSTEAFF. In DNA, the CDR3 is TGTGCCACCTTCAGGGGAAGGAGCACTGAAGCTTTCTTT.

There are a few counts of this clone. J is TRBJ2-7 and V is TRBV6-5; TRBD2 agrees at 13 bases. V gave up 6 bases and J gave up 4 bases; unmatched junction bases: 3. CDR3 size: 14 residues. From germline, CDR1 is MNHEY and CDR2 SVGAGI. The CDR3 region is CASSRTSGSYEQYF. CDR3 DNA: TGTGCCAGCAGCCGGACTAGCGGGAGTTACGAGCAGTACTTC.

The chain employs TRBV5-6 and TRBJ2-1, with D possibly TRBD1 on 6 matching bases. This CDR3 region has 19 residues. V lost 0 bases and J lost 0, with 19 bases in between. The germline V gene has CDR1 SGHDT and CDR2 YYEEEE. The chain's CDR3 is CASSLVRGQRRSSYNEQFF. The CDR3 DNA reads as TGTGCCAGCAGCTTGGTCAGGGGTCAGCGGAGGAGCTCCTACAATGAGCAGTTCTTC.

This clone was counted a few times. The chain recombines TRBV10-3 with TRBJ1-2, with D possibly being TRBD1 (6 bases). Per germline, CDR1 ENHRY and CDR2 SYGVKD. The CDR3 has 14 residues. The V gene lost 11 bases and the J gene lost 4 bases, with 20 bases spanning the gap. The CDR3 DNA is TGTGCCGGGGGCCTCCCCCCGCCGCTCTATGGCTACACCTTC. It specifies CAGGLPPPLYGYTF.

This clone was observed a handful of times. J is TRBJ2-1 and V is TRBV5-6, with 11 bases matching TRBD2. Losses at the gene ends were 1 base for V and 8 bases for J; bases not matched to a gene: 11. This CDR3 region has 17 residues. Germline V gene data show CDR1 as SGHDT and CDR2 as YYEEEE. The CDR3 loop reads CASSLFTSGSQVDEQFF. CDR3 nucleotides: TGTGCCAGCAGCTTGTTCACTAGCGGGAGCCAGGTCGATGAGCAGTTCTTC.

A note on this clone: Other DNA sequences in this specimen translate into the identical CDR3. This chain uses TRBV19 with TRBJ2-7; 8 nucleotides match TRBD2. Germline CDR1 is LNHDA and CDR2 is SQIVND (reference sequence). With 5 bases clipped from V and 1 base from J, the junction kept 4 bases outside the gene matches. The CDR3 length is 14 residues. The CDR3 DNA follows: TGTGCCAGTAGTGTACTAGCGGAGTCCTACGAGCAGTACTTC. Translation: CASSVLAESYEQYF.